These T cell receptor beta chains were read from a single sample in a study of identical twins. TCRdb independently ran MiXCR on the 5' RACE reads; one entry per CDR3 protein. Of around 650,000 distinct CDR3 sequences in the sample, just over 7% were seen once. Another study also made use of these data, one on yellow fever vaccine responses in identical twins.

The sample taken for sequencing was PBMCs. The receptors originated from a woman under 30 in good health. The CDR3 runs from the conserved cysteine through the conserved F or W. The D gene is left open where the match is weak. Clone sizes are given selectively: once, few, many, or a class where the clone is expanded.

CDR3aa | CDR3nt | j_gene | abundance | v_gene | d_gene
CASSERVVYEQYF | TGTGCCAGCTCGGAAAGGGTGGTCTACGAGCAGTACTTC | TRBJ2-7 | . | TRBV2 | .
CASSLATGTSGGATDTQYF | TGTGCCAGCAGCTTAGCGACCGGGACTAGCGGGGGGGCCACAGATACGCAGTATTTT | TRBJ2-3 | few | TRBV11-1 | TRBD2
CATSDSRGRVDEQYF | TGTGCCACCAGTGATTCGCGGGGCCGGGTCGACGAGCAGTACTTC | TRBJ2-7 | . | TRBV24-1 | .
CASSARLAGEPGSYNEQFF | TGTGCCAGCAGCGCGCGACTAGCGGGAGAACCAGGCTCCTACAATGAGCAGTTCTTC | TRBJ2-1 | many | TRBV9 | TRBD2
CASSPIVLDWNQPQHF | TGTGCCAGCAGTCCTATAGTACTAGACTGGAATCAGCCCCAGCATTTT | TRBJ1-5 | few | TRBV28 | .
CSAWGWTDTQYF | TGCAGTGCTTGGGGGTGGACAGATACGCAGTATTTT | TRBJ2-3 | . | TRBV20-1 | .
CSARDLQGIHEQYF | TGCAGTGCTAGAGATCTGCAGGGAATCCACGAGCAGTACTTC | TRBJ2-7 | few | TRBV20-1 | .
CASSYTPGGVAGANVLTF | TGTGCCAGCAGTTATACACCGGGAGGAGTTGCTGGGGCCAACGTCCTGACTTTC | TRBJ2-6 | few | TRBV6-2/TRBV6-3 | TRBD2
CASGGARLFF | TGTGCCAGCGGGGGAGCAAGGCTGTTTTTT | TRBJ2-2 | . | TRBV25-1 | .
CSVGDPGEGPSYTF | TGCAGCGTTGGAGATCCTGGGGAGGGGCCAAGCTACACCTTC | TRBJ1-2 | . | TRBV29-1 | .
CASRSTGTNSYEQYF | TGTGCCAGCAGGTCGACCGGGACTAACTCCTACGAGCAGTACTTC | TRBJ2-7 | few | TRBV6-1 | TRBD2
CASSQDSLTEAFF | TGTGCCAGCAGCCAGGACAGCCTTACTGAAGCTTTCTTT | TRBJ1-1 | many | TRBV6-1 | .
CASRGSRDEQFF | TGTGCCAGCAGGGGTTCGAGGGATGAGCAGTTCTTC | TRBJ2-1 | many | TRBV27 | .
CASSRGPARNEQFF | TGTGCCAGCAGTCGGGGTCCGGCTAGGAATGAGCAGTTCTTC | TRBJ2-1 | few | TRBV6-1 | .
CASSQGLAGVLSYNEQFF | TGCGCCAGCAGCCAAGGACTAGCGGGGGTCCTTTCCTACAATGAGCAGTTCTTC | TRBJ2-1 | many | TRBV4-1 | TRBD2
CASSAASGPTYEQYF | TGTGCCAGCAGCGCAGCTAGCGGACCCACCTACGAGCAGTACTTC | TRBJ2-7 | . | TRBV2 | TRBD2
CASSFSTDQGPPTSPLHF | TGTGCCAGCAGTTTCTCGACTGACCAGGGGCCACCCACCTCACCCCTCCACTTT | TRBJ1-6 | . | TRBV28 | .
CASSQAGTGGNEQFF | TGTGCCAGCAGCCAAGCCGGGACAGGGGGGAATGAGCAGTTCTTC | TRBJ2-1 | few | TRBV3-1 | TRBD1
CASTSLMGHSSEAFF | TGTGCCAGCACCTCTTTAATGGGACACTCCTCTGAAGCTTTCTTT | TRBJ1-1 | . | TRBV28 | .
CASSTGSSGANVLTF | TGTGCCAGCAGTACGGGGTCCTCTGGGGCCAACGTCCTGACTTTC | TRBJ2-6 | . | TRBV5-6 | .
CASSTWTGGNTIYF | TGCGCCAGCAGCACGTGGACCGGAGGAAACACCATATATTTT | TRBJ1-3 | many | TRBV5-1 | .
CASSQGGLANSYEQYF | TGTGCCAGCAGCCAAGGGGGACTAGCGAACTCCTACGAGCAGTACTTC | TRBJ2-7 | few | TRBV28 | TRBD2
CASTPLGTETEAFF | TGCGCCAGCACCCCACTCGGGACAGAAACTGAAGCTTTCTTT | TRBJ1-1 | few | TRBV5-1 | TRBD1
CASSLYGGRNQPQHF | TGTGCCAGCAGTTTATATGGCGGTCGCAATCAGCCCCAGCATTTT | TRBJ1-5 | few | TRBV27 | .